The 20 T cell receptor beta chains given below trace back to one sample, sequenced in a study of shared clonotypes between healthy human individuals. Clones were read by immunoSEQ multiplex PCR, and TCRdb kept only the in-frame ones, dropping some. The repertoire has about 1.5 million clones, 95% to 99% of them found once; the top ten carry roughly 0.4%. Specimen: naive CD4+ T cells sorted from blood. Subset noted: CD45RA+ positively selected. All receptors come from a man aged 30 to 39 in good health.

This chain connects TRBV11-2 to TRBJ2-5; D unresolved. CDR1 and CDR2 from the germline V gene are SGHAT and FQNNGV. The ends were cut back, 4 bases at V and 7 bases at J, with 7 bases in the middle. This CDR3 spans 11 amino acids. DNA for the CDR3: TGTGCCAGCAGCTCATTATGGACCCAGTACTTC. Translating it yields CASSSLWTQYF.

The J gene is TRBJ1-3, the V gene TRBV5-8; TRBD1 matches 9 bases. In germline, CDR1 is SGHTS, CDR2 YDEGEE. Trimming at V came to 1 base and at J to 4 bases, leaving 3 bases not matched to a gene. The length of the CDR3 is 15 residues. The CDR3 sequence is CASSLPGTGGNTIYF. DNA for the CDR3: TGTGCCAGCAGCTTGCCCGGGACAGGGGGAAACACCATATATTTT.

The chain uses TRBV25-1 and TRBJ2-7; D call uncertain. The CDR3 spans 13 residues. CDR1 MGHDK and CDR2 SYGVNS come from the germline V gene. Trimming left V 4 bases short and J 0 bases short, with 7 bases between. CDR3 DNA: TGTGCCAGCAGTGCTATCCCCTCCTACGAGCAGTACTTC. Amino acid sequence: CASSAIPSYEQYF.

The chain recombines TRBV10-3 with TRBJ2-7; 7 nucleotides match TRBD1. This CDR3 region has 15 residues. The J segment lost 4 bases and the V segment lost 0 bases, leaving 6 bases of the junction unmatched. Germline CDR1 reads ENHRY; CDR2 reads SYGVKD. The CDR3 region has the DNA TGTGCCATCAGTGAGTCAAGGGGGCCCGGTTACGAGCAGTACTTC. Protein product: CAISESRGPGYEQYF.

The gene calls are TRBV5-1 and TRBJ1-4; D remains unclear. Germline CDR1 reads SGHRS; CDR2 reads YFSETQ. The CDR3 loop spans 15 amino acids. V lost 5 bases to trimming and J lost 0 bases, with 11 bases between them. The CDR3 bases are TGCGCCAGCAGTCTTAGCCCCCCAACTAATGAAAAACTGTTTTTT. Amino acids: CASSLSPPTNEKLFF. Based on the CDR3 plus reference TRBV5-1 and TRBJ1-4, the full variable domain is KAGVTQTPRYLIKTRGQQVTLSCSPISGHRSVSWYQQTPGQGLQFLFEYFSETQRNKGNFPGRFSGRQFSNSRSEMNVSTLELGDSALYLCASSLSPPTNEKLFFGSGTQLSVL.

The chain is built from TRBV28 and TRBJ2-1; 7 positions match TRBD1. This CDR3 spans 13 amino acids. Trimming cost V 7 bases and J 9 bases; bases outside gene matches: 9. Germline V CDR1 and CDR2: MDHEN, SYDVKM. The CDR3 DNA reads as TGTGCCAGCACTCGGGACAGACTCGGTGAGCAGTTCTTC. It translates to CASTRDRLGEQFF.

The V gene is TRBV6-5, the J gene TRBJ1-5; D possibly corresponds to TRBD1 (5 bases). This CDR3 comprises 15 residues. Germline values: CDR1 MNHEY, CDR2 SVGAGI. V dropped 7 bases and J dropped 0 bases, with 13 bases sitting between them. CDR3 in DNA: TGTGCCAGCAAATCCCAGGGACGTAGCAATCAGCCCCAGCATTTT. Encoded protein: CASKSQGRSNQPQHF.

CDR3 in amino acids: CASRLLRGTYNEQFF. As DNA, the CDR3 is TGTGCCAGCAGGCTACTTCGGGGGACCTACAATGAGCAGTTCTTC. The rearrangement joins TRBV2 to TRBJ2-1, with a possible D match to TRBD2 (6 bases). CDR3 size: 15 residues. CDR1 and CDR2 (germline): SNHLY, FYNNEI. V lost 6 bases and J 2 bases, leaving 14 bases between the germline ends.

This clone was found once. The chain has TRBV27 and TRBJ1-2; D uncertain. There are 14 residues in the CDR3. Trimming pared 0 bases from V and 7 bases from J, leaving 12 bases between. Germline CDR1 is MNHEY and CDR2 is SMNVEV (reference sequence). CDR3 sequence (DNA): TGTGCCAGCAGTTTATCCCGGGTATCTGGTGGCTACACCTTC. It yields the protein CASSLSRVSGGYTF.

The V call is TRBV7-9, the J call TRBJ2-3; a possible D gene is TRBD2 (5 bases). There are 15 residues in the CDR3. Trimming stripped 2 bases from V and 3 bases from J, with 12 bases between. Germline CDR1 is SEHNR and CDR2 is FQNEAQ (reference sequence). DNA for the CDR3: TGTGCCAGCAGCTTAACGGCGGGCCCGACAGATACGCAGTATTTT. This translates into CASSLTAGPTDTQYF.

V gene TRBV12-5 combines with J gene TRBJ2-2; 7 nucleotides agree with TRBD2. V lost 2 bases to trimming and J lost 6 bases; unmatched junction nucleotides: 9. CDR3 size: 16 residues. Germline-derived CDR1 and CDR2 are LGHNT and FRNRAP. This chain's CDR3 is CASGLHTGLGPGELFF. The CDR3 DNA follows: TGTGCTAGTGGTTTGCACACCGGACTAGGACCCGGGGAGCTGTTTTTT.

This chain connects TRBV5-1 to TRBJ1-5; TRBD1 aligns across 9 bases. Germline loops: CDR1 SGHRS, CDR2 YFSETQ. Trimming cost V 3 bases and J 5 bases; bases outside gene matches: 6. CDR3 size: 15 residues. The CDR3 coding sequence is TGCGCCAGCAGCTCAGGGACAGGGATAGATCAGCCCCAGCATTTT. Translating gives CASSSGTGIDQPQHF.

This clone was seen a single time. This sample also contains other DNA sequences that code for the same CDR3. V gene TRBV20-1 combines with J gene TRBJ2-1; no firm D call. CDR3 length: 11 amino acids. Per the germline V gene, CDR1 is DFQATT and CDR2 is SNEGSKA (reference sequence). Trimming left V 3 bases short and J 4 bases short, with 4 bases between. Here the CDR3 reads CSASLYNEQFF. CDR3 coding DNA: TGCAGTGCTAGCCTATACAATGAGCAGTTCTTC.

This clone was observed once. This specimen includes other DNA sequences encoding the same CDR3. This chain connects TRBV9 to TRBJ2-3; 8 bases agree with TRBD1. The germline gives CDR1 SGDLS, CDR2 YYNGEE. The V and J ends lost 0 bases and 1 base, in that order; junction bases with no gene match: 1. CDR3 length equals 15 residues. CDR3 DNA sequence: TGTGCCAGCAGCGTAGTGGGACAGGGCACAGATACGCAGTATTTT. It yields the protein CASSVVGQGTDTQYF.

This rearrangement joins TRBV9 to TRBJ2-1, with 9 bases lining up with TRBD2. The germline V gene encodes CDR1 SGDLS and CDR2 YYNGEE. The CDR3 extends over 15 amino acids. Trimming removed 1 base from V and 6 bases from J; junction bases left unmatched: 5. The CDR3 nucleotides read TGTGCCAGCAGCGTATTCGCGGGAGGGGGCAATGAGCAGTTCTTC. Translation gives CASSVFAGGGNEQFF.

The V call is TRBV27, the J call TRBJ1-5; D remains ambiguous. The V and J ends lost 5 bases and 11 bases respectively, with 16 bases between them. Germline V gene data show CDR1 as MNHEY and CDR2 as SMNVEV (reference sequence). The CDR3 sequence is 13 residues long. CDR3 sequence: CASSPFGDRAQHF. The DNA of the CDR3 is TGTGCCAGCAGTCCATTTGGGGATAGGGCCCAGCATTTT.

The genes are TRBV15 and TRBJ1-1; 7 bases map to TRBD1. CDR1 and CDR2 from the germline V gene are LNHNV and YYDKDF (reference sequence). V was clipped by 1 base and J by 3 bases; unmatched bases: 2. The CDR3 consists of 14 residues. The CDR3 DNA follows: TGTGCCACCAGCAGAGTCCAGGGGGACACTGAAGCTTTCTTT. Protein: CATSRVQGDTEAFF.

The chain joins TRBV27 to TRBJ2-3; 7 bases map to TRBD1. The CDR3 runs to 16 residues. V lost 4 bases, J lost 6 bases, and 13 bases stayed unmatched. The germline V gene encodes CDR1 MNHEY and CDR2 SMNVEV (reference sequence). DNA of the CDR3: TGTGCCAGCAGTTCACAGGGGACATATTTTAAGGATACGCAGTATTTT. Protein: CASSSQGTYFKDTQYF.

The chain has TRBV10-3 and TRBJ1-1; a possible D gene is TRBD1 (5 bases). V was clipped by 7 bases and J by 5 bases, with 14 bases between them. Germline CDR1 ENHRY, CDR2 SYGVKD. The CDR3 runs to 13 residues. CDR3 loop: CAIMQGPGTEAFF. In nucleotides, the CDR3 is TGTGCCATCATGCAGGGCCCCGGGACTGAAGCTTTCTTT.

This clone was seen just once. The chain couples TRBV19 to TRBJ2-7, with D perhaps matching TRBD1 (5 bases). V was cut by 3 bases and J by 1 base, with 10 bases left in between. The CDR3 contains 14 residues. Per the germline V gene, CDR1 is LNHDA and CDR2 is SQIVND (reference sequence). This CDR3 reads CASSMASGSYEQYF. The CDR3 DNA reads TGTGCCAGTAGTATGGCTTCAGGGTCCTACGAGCAGTACTTC.